The clone carrying this T cell receptor beta chain was seen once. The target antigen is unknown. The data derive from a study of cytomegalovirus exposure and HLA in healthy donors. The study's findings and limits: Reported findings show TCR beta sequences accurately forecast HLA-A and HLA-B alleles in most subjects.

Germline V gene data show CDR1 as LGHNA and CDR2 as YNFKEQ. Between the trimmed V and J ends, which lost 2 bases and 8 bases, there was a span of 16 bases. There are 16 residues in the CDR3. The PCR made use of 60 Vbeta and 13 Jbeta primers. The table came from immunoSEQ multiplex PCR; TCRdb's copy has only in-frame clones and leaves some out. The sample consists of about 230,000 clones, around 80% of them appearing once. The rearrangement uses TRBV4-2 and TRBJ1-6, with D tentatively TRBD1 (5 bases). The sample taken for sequencing was PBMCs. This receptor was identified in a middle-aged woman in good health and CMV-seronegative. CDR3 in amino acids: CASSQRAGDPDSPLHF. For the CDR3, the DNA is TGTGCCAGCAGCCAACGAGCGGGGGATCCTGATTCACCCCTCCACTTT.